A selection of T cell receptor beta chains follows, all from one sample in a study of blood T cell repertoires in COVID-19. Only in-frame clones appear in the TCRdb table, and some are missing; sequencing was by immunoSEQ multiplex PCR. This table holds some 190,000 clones, about 85% found once. The source material was peripheral blood. These receptors originate from a man older than 75 with COVID-19, enrolled during active disease. Both conserved end residues are part of each CDR3. A D gene is named only where the DNA matches it firmly. The listing skips clone size in some rows; elsewhere it reads once, few, many or a size class.

TRBV2,TRBD2,TRBJ2-3,.,CASVLSGGRTDTQYF,TGTGCCAGCGTCCTCAGCGGGGGGAGAACAGATACGCAGTATTTT
TRBV5-4,.,TRBJ2-3,.,CASSLEAGSTDTQYF,TGTGCCAGCAGCTTGGAGGCGGGTAGCACAGATACGCAGTATTTT
TRBV18,.,TRBJ1-1,once,CASFLDLNTEAFF,TGTGCCAGTTTCCTTGACTTGAACACTGAAGCTTTCTTT
TRBV19,.,TRBJ1-4,.,CASSIRPEELFF,TGTGCCAGTAGTATACGCCCTGAGGAACTGTTTTTT
TRBV5-5,TRBD1,TRBJ1-1,.,CASSPMPGTENEAFF,TGTGCCAGCAGTCCTATGCCCGGGACAGAAAATGAAGCTTTCTTT
TRBV14,.,TRBJ2-3,.,CASSQAIGITSTDTQYF,TGTGCCAGCAGCCAAGCGATCGGTATTACTAGCACAGATACGCAGTATTTT
TRBV14,TRBD2,TRBJ2-3,.,CASRTSGESTDTQYF,TGTGCCAGCAGGACTAGCGGGGAGAGCACAGATACGCAGTATTTT
TRBV9,.,TRBJ1-1,.,CASSVTGVANTEAFF,TGTGCCAGCAGCGTCACCGGGGTTGCGAACACTGAAGCTTTCTTT
TRBV19,.,TRBJ1-6,few,CASSIGPGNSPLHF,TGTGCCAGTAGTATAGGACCGGGAAATTCACCCCTCCACTTT
TRBV28,.,TRBJ1-2,few,CASRSDSNYGYTF,TGTGCCAGCAGATCGGACAGTAACTATGGCTACACCTTC
TRBV2,.,TRBJ1-2,.,CASSPTGNYGYTF,TGTGCCAGCAGCCCTACAGGGAACTATGGCTACACCTTC
TRBV5-1,TRBD1,TRBJ1-5,.,CASSLGQGEDQPQHF,TGCGCCAGCAGCTTGGGACAGGGGGAAGATCAGCCCCAGCATTTT
TRBV6-5,TRBD1,TRBJ1-2,.,CASRGSGQFYGYTF,TGTGCCAGCAGGGGTTCGGGACAGTTCTATGGCTACACCTTC
TRBV28,TRBD1,TRBJ1-1,.,CASSLYRGAEAFF,TGTGCCAGCAGTTTATACAGGGGAGCTGAAGCTTTCTTT
TRBV28,.,TRBJ2-7,.,CASSQTAPREQYF,TGTGCCAGCAGTCAGACTGCCCCTCGCGAGCAGTACTTC
TRBV5-1,TRBD1,TRBJ1-2,few,CASSTRTGSSYGYTF,TGCGCCAGCAGCACAAGGACAGGATCGAGCTATGGCTACACCTTC
TRBV15,TRBD1,TRBJ2-7,.,CATSRDRGQGREQYF,TGTGCCACCAGCAGAGATAGGGGACAGGGAAGGGAGCAGTACTTC
TRBV10-3,TRBD2,TRBJ2-5,once,CAISESVRGGPGTQYF,TGTGCCATCAGTGAGTCCGTCCGGGGGGGCCCGGGGACCCAGTACTTC
TRBV12-3/TRBV12-4,.,TRBJ2-3,.,CASNRKGTDTQYF,TGTGCCAGCAACAGAAAGGGGACAGATACGCAGTATTTT
TRBV6-5,.,TRBJ2-1,.,CASSGALGGGEQFF,TGTGCCAGCAGCGGGGCGCTAGGGGGGGGTGAGCAGTTCTTC
TRBV5-6,.,TRBJ2-5,few,CASTLRDGGKETQYF,TGTGCCAGCACCCTCAGGGACGGGGGAAAAGAGACCCAGTACTTC
TRBV7-2,.,TRBJ2-5,once,CASSRSRLIYQETQYF,TGTGCCAGCAGCCGTTCCAGACTGATCTACCAAGAGACCCAGTACTTC
TRBV29-1,TRBD1,TRBJ2-7,.,CSVGTASYEQYF,TGCAGCGTGGGGACAGCATCCTACGAGCAGTACTTC
TRBV24-1,TRBD1,TRBJ2-5,once,CATSDSGQAVETQYF,TGTGCCACCAGTGATTCGGGACAGGCGGTAGAGACCCAGTACTTC
TRBV6-2/TRBV6-3,TRBD1,TRBJ2-5,.,CASSSPDRGETQYF,TGTGCCAGCAGTTCTCCGGACAGGGGAGAGACCCAGTACTTC
TRBV6-1,TRBD1,TRBJ2-2,.,CASSEAQIGTVNTGELFF,TGTGCCAGCAGTGAAGCGCAAATTGGGACAGTCAACACCGGGGAGCTGTTTTTT
TRBV25-1,TRBD1,TRBJ1-6,.,CASSRTGNNSPLHF,TGTGCCAGCAGTCGGACAGGGAACAATTCACCCCTCCACTTT
TRBV5-1,.,TRBJ1-2,.,CASSLGNRERNYGYTF,TGCGCCAGCAGCTTGGGGAACAGGGAAAGGAACTATGGCTACACCTTC